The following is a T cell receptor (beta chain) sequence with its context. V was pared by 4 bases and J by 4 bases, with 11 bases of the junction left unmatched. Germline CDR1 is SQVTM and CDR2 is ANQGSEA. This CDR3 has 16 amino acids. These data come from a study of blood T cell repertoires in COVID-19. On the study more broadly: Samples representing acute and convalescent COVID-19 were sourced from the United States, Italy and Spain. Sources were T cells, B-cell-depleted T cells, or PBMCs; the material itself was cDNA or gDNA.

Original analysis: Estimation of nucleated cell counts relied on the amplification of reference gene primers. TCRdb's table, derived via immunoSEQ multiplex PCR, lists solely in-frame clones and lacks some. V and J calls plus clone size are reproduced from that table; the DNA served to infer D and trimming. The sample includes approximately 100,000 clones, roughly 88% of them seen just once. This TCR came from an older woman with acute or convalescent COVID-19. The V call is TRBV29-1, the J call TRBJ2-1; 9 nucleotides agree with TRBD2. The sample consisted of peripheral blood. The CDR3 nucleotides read TGCAGCGTTGGGGAGATTAGGACTAGCGCGTACAATGAGCAGTTCTTC. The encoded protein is CSVGEIRTSAYNEQFF.